This T cell receptor beta chain was retrieved from a study of cytomegalovirus exposure and HLA in healthy donors. The study's findings and limits: The study reported that TCR beta sequences accurately predicted HLA-A and HLA-B alleles in most subjects. The likely explanation for a cluster of highly shared sequence variants was sequencing artifact. The study recorded fewer than 200 TCR beta chains that were cytomegalovirus-associated.

Vbeta (60) and Jbeta (13) primers were used in the PCR. Only in-frame clones appear in the TCRdb table, and some are missing; sequencing was by immunoSEQ multiplex PCR. The data contain more than 90,000 clones, over 75% of them singletons. Germline assignment: CDR1 LGHNT and CDR2 FRNRAP. This CDR3 contains 14 residues. The ends lost 6 bases at V and 7 bases at J; junction bases unmatched: 7. This clone was recorded once. The antigen remains unidentified. V is TRBV12-5 and J is TRBJ2-2; 8 bases are a match to TRBD2. This sequence originates from a man aged 45 to 65 in good health and CMV-seronegative. Specimen: PBMCs. The CDR3, as DNA: TGTGCTAGTGGCTATGGACTAGCTAGCGGGGAGCTGTTTTTT. Translated: CASGYGLASGELFF. Drawing the rest from reference TRBV12-5 and TRBJ2-2, the complete variable domain is DARVTQTPRHKVTEMGQEVTMRCQPILGHNTVFWYRQTMMQGLELLAYFRNRAPLDDSGMPKDRFSAEMPDATLATLKIQPSEPRDSAVYFCASGYGLASGELFFGEGSRLTVL.